This TCR beta chain was observed in a study of shared clonotypes between healthy human individuals. The CDR3 spans 18 residues. Germline values: CDR1 MDHEN, CDR2 SYDVKM. The ends lost 7 bases at V and 2 bases at J; junction bases unmatched: 11. The authors distributed each subset's genomic DNA evenly over several immunoSEQ plates. On sorted subsets, replicate PCRs used roughly 190 ng DNA, or approximately 33,000 T cell genomes. Original processing methods: There were no quality scores in the junction-only immunoSEQ sequences, so filtering differed. TCRdb's copy holds only in-frame clones and misses some; the assay was immunoSEQ multiplex PCR. The V and J calls and clone size come from that table; D and trimming were worked out from the DNA. The data show a few million clones, with approximately 96% seen just once and about 0.13% held by the top ten.

This clonotype originated in a man aged 18-30 years in good health. Sequenced: naive CD4+ T cells sorted from blood. Specified subset: CD45RA+ positively selected. V usage is TRBV28 and J usage is TRBJ2-6, with 10 positions matching TRBD1. Here the CDR3 reads CASTPASGTGAGANVLTF. CDR3 in DNA: TGTGCCAGCACCCCCGCGTCCGGGACAGGGGCTGGGGCCAACGTCCTGACTTTC.